The entry that follows covers one T cell receptor beta chain sequence. Its antigen is still unknown. Per-base qualities were not stored, and no clone one base away is much larger. The sample's time point, from its label and the paper: baseline before first vaccination. Samples from vaccinated people were obtained from the UK trials COV001 and COV002, which included a single-blind randomized controlled phase 2/3 trial of AZD1222 (ChAdOx1 nCoV-19) in healthy adults. For TCRbeta chain sequencing, PBMC samples were collected from trial participants at day 0 and at day 28 after the second dose. The data belong to a study of T cell responses to AZD1222 COVID-19 vaccine (dated by TCRdb to about 2021). At the level of the whole study: AZD1222 recipients with second doses at about 4 weeks or about 12 weeks were pooled, because spike-specific TCR depth and breadth did not differ between schedules. TCR sequencing covered roughly 230 trial participants: 200 to 220 given two doses of AZD1222 and 26 given two doses of MenACWY control vaccine. Trial participants were enrolled into age subgroups of 18-55, 56-69 and 70-plus years, which contained about 160, 30 and 59 TCR-sequenced participants, respectively. Here is what the overall study found, with its caveats: Participants were mostly white British and included more females than males, and it was suggested by the authors that clonal diversity may have been underestimated. Conclusions about previously exposed vaccinees are limited, since just a handful of AZD1222 recipients were seropositive for SARS-CoV-2 at baseline. Because no day 14 peak-response samples were available, repertoires were characterized only after the peak T cell response. In the small 56-69-year group, the increase in depth fell short of significance, most likely because of low power. Epitopes outside the regions mutated in the B.1.351 and B.1.1.7 variants were reportedly recognized by nearly half of the unique spike-specific TCRs. The vaccine-associated CD4 TCRs covered the entire spike protein, and the dominant responses fell in regions 160-218 and 743-854. After two AZD1222 doses, both the breadth and the depth of spike-specific TCRs were significantly higher than at day 0 and than in MenACWY recipients.

The CDR3 regions of human TCRbeta chains were analyzed by immunosequencing. Turning to the authors' computational methods: Repertoire TCRs were checked for matches against a reference library of SARS-CoV-2-specific TCRs that had been generated using the MIRA antigen-specificity platform. Breadth was defined as the fraction of unique TCRs that were SARS-CoV-2-associated. Depth was defined as the fraction of total T cells that were SARS-CoV-2-associated. Using the MIRA data, every spike-specific TCR was mapped to the spike region that the TCR reacted to and assigned to either a CD4 or a CD8 class. Log10-transformed breadth and depth values were compared by one-way ANOVA with Sidak's multiple comparisons tests. What TCRdb holds here is the immuneACCESS table cut down to in-frame rearrangements. Part of the clones is not present; checked against another copy, under half of the missing clones reflect an unresolved V gene, and the others are unexplained. That table furnishes V, J and clone size, whereas the DNA furnished D and trimming. The sample table contains under 300,000 clones; only one count was recorded for 85% to 95% of them. The ten largest clonotypes hold around 0.57% of the sample.

From the cysteine through the phenylalanine, the CDR3 covers 11 amino acids. Of the read, only the CDR3 DNA is kept; its 33 bases are in frame from base 1. CDR1 and CDR2 are drawn from the germline V gene: SQVTM, ANQGSEA. This specimen consisted of peripheral blood, obtained on day 0 of AZD1222 vaccination. The sequence joins TRBV29-1 to TRBJ2-5; no confident D gene assignment can be made. The receptor was isolated from an adult in good health. The CDR3 in this case is CGYDESETQYF. The sequenced DNA: TGCGGATATGACGAGTCAGAGACCCAGTACTTC.